This T cell receptor beta chain comes out of a study of cytomegalovirus exposure and HLA in healthy donors. General study results and limits: A missense variant in DCLRE1C was later tied to TCR beta V- and J-gene trimming.

The PCR used 60 Vbeta and 13 Jbeta primers. Produced via immunoSEQ multiplex PCR; TCRdb's table is partial and in-frame only. The profile shows 140,000 to 150,000 clones, roughly 80% of them singletons. This CDR3 is 13 amino acids long. Germline lookup yields CDR1 MDHEN and CDR2 SYDVKM. V was pared by 8 bases and J by 0 bases, with 10 bases between. On this clone itself: Its antigen is unidentified.

The rearrangement uses TRBV28 and TRBJ1-1; D is possibly TRBD1 (5 bases). Sample: PBMCs. The TCR originated in a woman aged 40 to 50 in good health and CMV-seropositive. The DNA of the CDR3 is TGTGCCAGCGCAGGGCCTTTGAACACTGAAGCTTTCTTT. Protein product: CASAGPLNTEAFF. The full variable domain, completed using reference TRBV28 and TRBJ1-1, is DVKVTQSSRYLVKRTGEKVFLECVQDMDHENMFWYRQDPGLGLRLIYFSYDVKMKEKGDIPEGYSVSREKKERFSLILESASTNQTSMYLCASAGPLNTEAFFGQGTRLTVV.